One sample yielded the 20 T cell receptor beta chains listed below, sequenced in a study of PD-L1 blockade in urothelial cancer. Using immunoSEQ multiplex PCR, the repertoire was profiled, and TCRdb retains in-frame clones only, with some absent. The table records around 22,000 clones, around 88% of them present only once. Sequenced material: PBMCs, taken around atezolizumab (anti-PD-L1) treatment. These receptor sequences come from a man in his forties or fifties with urothelial cancer.

This chain joins TRBV29-1 and TRBJ1-1, with TRBD1 as a possible D gene (6 bases). The V end lost 4 bases, the J end lost 0 bases, and 9 bases lay between the germline ends. Germline CDR1 is SQVTM and CDR2 is ANQGSEA. The length of the CDR3 is 13 residues. CDR3: CSVAGVLNTEAFF. The CDR3 coding sequence is TGCAGCGTTGCAGGGGTCCTGAACACTGAAGCTTTCTTT.

The genes are TRBV29-1 and TRBJ2-1; TRBD1 might be the D (5 bases). Germline CDR1 is SQVTM and CDR2 is ANQGSEA. The CDR3 is 14 amino acids. Trimming removed 5 bases from V and 0 bases from J, with 11 bases in between. The CDR3 bases are TGCAGCGTTATCAGGGTGGCCTCCTACAATGAGCAGTTCTTC. Translation gives CSVIRVASYNEQFF.

The CDR3 DNA reads TGTGCCAGCGGTAGCGGGGGGCGATCCTACGAGCAGTACTTC. Translated, it gives CASGSGGRSYEQYF. This chain links TRBV2 with TRBJ2-7; 10 bases are shared with TRBD2. Trimming at V came to 8 bases and at J to 1 base, leaving 5 bases not matched to a gene. This CDR3 is built from 14 residues. Germline V CDR1 and CDR2: SNHLY, FYNNEI.

The chain joins TRBV10-2 to TRBJ2-7; 9 bases are shared with TRBD2. The germline V gene encodes CDR1 WSHSY and CDR2 SAAADI. CDR3 size: 15 residues. The trim removed 3 bases at V and 3 bases at J, leaving 6 bases unmatched. The DNA of the CDR3 is TGCGCCAGCAGTGACGATCCTAGCGGGATCTACGAGCAGTACTTC. This gives the protein CASSDDPSGIYEQYF.

CDR3 residues: CASSLEGQPSAFF. CDR3 nucleotides: TGTGCCAGCAGCTTGGAGGGACAGCCGTCGGCTTTCTTT. This chain joins TRBV5-8 and TRBJ1-1, with TRBD1 matching 7 bases. The V segment lost 0 bases and the J segment 11 bases; nucleotides outside the gene matches: 7. The germline CDR1 and CDR2 sequences are SGHTS and YDEGEE. The CDR3 spans 13 residues. The variable domain in full, with the rest retrieved from reference TRBV5-8 and TRBJ1-1, is EAGVTQSPTHLIKTRGQQATLRCSPISGHTSVYWYQQALGLGLQFLLWYDEGEERNRGNFPPRFSGRQFPNYSSELNVNALELEDSALYLCASSLEGQPSAFFGQGTRLTVV.

The sample holds a few counts of this clone. This chain uses TRBV7-2 with TRBJ2-3; 11 positions agree with TRBD2. Per the germline V gene, CDR1 is SGHTA and CDR2 is FQGNSA. This CDR3 contains 16 residues. The ends lost 1 base at V and 7 bases at J; junction bases unmatched: 7. CDR3 protein: CASSLVGTSGPNTQYF. In DNA form, the CDR3 reads TGTGCCAGCAGCTTAGTTGGGACTAGCGGTCCTAATACGCAGTATTTT.

The J gene is TRBJ2-2, the V gene TRBV11-2, with 11 bases matching TRBD2. This CDR3 is built from 15 residues. Germline V gene sequence: CDR1 SGHAT, CDR2 FQNNGV. J was trimmed by 4 bases and V by 5 bases; bases with no gene match: 3. CDR3 sequence: CASSLGLAGTGELFF. The CDR3 DNA reads as TGTGCCAGCAGCCTCGGACTAGCGGGCACCGGGGAGCTGTTTTTT. Full variable domain (remainder filled in from reference TRBV11-2 and TRBJ2-2): EAGVAQSPRYKIIEKRQSVAFWCNPISGHATLYWYQQILGQGPKLLIQFQNNGVVDDSQLPKDRFSAERLKGVDSTLKIQPAKLEDSAVYLCASSLGLAGTGELFFGEGSRLTVL.

The chain employs TRBV10-3 and TRBJ2-3; 7 bases are shared with TRBD1. The germline CDR1 and CDR2 sequences are ENHRY and SYGVKD. The CDR3 is made up of 15 amino acids. V gave up 4 bases and J gave up 6 bases; unmatched junction bases: 10. The DNA for the CDR3 is TGTGCCATCAGTGCCGGACAGGCACTGGGGGATACGCAGTATTTT. This encodes CAISAGQALGDTQYF.

This chain uses TRBV11-2 with TRBJ2-3; 7 positions match TRBD2. The CDR3 totals 12 residues. CDR1 and CDR2 (germline): SGHAT, FQNNGV. Losses at the gene ends were 5 bases for V and 14 bases for J; bases not matched to a gene: 10. The CDR3 DNA reads as TGTGCCAGCAGCACAGGACTAGTAAATGGGTATTTT. This sequence encodes CASSTGLVNGYF.

The chain has TRBV5-1 and TRBJ1-6; 7 bases match TRBD1. CDR3 length equals 18 residues. CDR1 SGHRS and CDR2 YFSETQ come from the germline V gene. V lost 0 bases, J lost 1 base, and 7 bases stayed unmatched. CDR3: CASSLAGGDISYNSPLHF. The CDR3 DNA sequence: TGCGCCAGCAGCTTGGCAGGGGGTGACATATCCTATAATTCACCCCTCCACTTT.

The chain recombines TRBV16 with TRBJ1-5; the match to TRBD1 covers 7 bases. Germline lookup yields CDR1 KGHSY and CDR2 FQNENV. With V trimmed by 4 bases and J by 4 bases, 4 bases remained unmatched. This CDR3 has 14 amino acids. The CDR3 reads CASSLRQGNQPQHF. For the CDR3, the DNA is TGTGCCAGCAGCCTACGACAGGGTAATCAGCCCCAGCATTTT.

DNA of the CDR3: TGTGCCAGCAGCTTTAGCGGGGGGGCCCAAGAGACCCAGTACTTC. Translated, it gives CASSFSGGAQETQYF. The rearrangement uses TRBV12-1 and TRBJ2-5; TRBD2 is the table's D call and was not checked against the DNA. TRBV12-1 is termed a pseudogene. The CDR3 is made up of 15 amino acids.

V usage is TRBV10-3 and J usage is TRBJ1-4, with D tentatively TRBD1 (5 bases). V was trimmed by 3 bases and J by 3 bases, leaving 14 bases between them. In germline, CDR1 is ENHRY, CDR2 SYGVKD. The CDR3 covers 16 residues. CDR3 coding DNA: TGTGCCATCAGTGATAAGCTATCGGGGGCTAATGAAAAACTGTTTTTT. This codes for CAISDKLSGANEKLFF.

The chain employs TRBV19 and TRBJ2-1, with 8 positions matching TRBD2. The CDR3 loop spans 13 amino acids. After removal of 10 bases from V and 6 bases from J, the junction contained 8 bases not matched to a gene. Germline V lookup: CDR1 LNHDA, CDR2 SQIVND (reference sequence). The CDR3 region has the DNA TGTGCCACCTGTATCGGGGGGGGCAATGAGCAGTTCTTC. It codes for CATCIGGGNEQFF.

The rearrangement links TRBV10-3 to TRBJ2-7; 9 bases line up with TRBD1. The CDR3 loop spans 15 amino acids. V shed 3 bases and J 5 bases; nucleotides not matched to a gene: 8. The germline V gene has CDR1 ENHRY and CDR2 SYGVKD. CDR3 DNA: TGTGCCATCAGTGATACCGGGACAGGGACCCACGAGCAGTACTTC. This translates into CAISDTGTGTHEQYF.

The rearrangement links TRBV7-9 to TRBJ2-7; 7 positions match TRBD1. The CDR3 covers 12 residues. In germline, CDR1 is SEHNR, CDR2 FQNEAQ (reference sequence). With 8 bases clipped from V and 6 bases from J, the junction kept 7 bases outside the gene matches. The DNA of the CDR3 is TGTGCCAGCGGTCTAGGGGGCCTCGAGCAGTACTTC. Translating it yields CASGLGGLEQYF.

The V call is TRBV5-6, the J call TRBJ2-5; 8 bases match TRBD2. CDR1 and CDR2 (germline): SGHDT, YYEEEE. J gave up 5 bases and V 3 bases, and 3 bases lay outside the gene matches. The CDR3 consists of 13 residues. DNA of the CDR3: TGTGCCAGCAGCTCGCGGGGGGCGGAGACCCAGTACTTC. This codes for CASSSRGAETQYF.

The V call is TRBV12-5, the J call TRBJ2-1; the D gene is possibly TRBD1 (5 bases). The CDR3 extends over 15 amino acids. The germline gives CDR1 LGHNT, CDR2 FRNRAP. The germline V and J ends were trimmed by 0 bases and 10 bases, with 16 bases remaining between them. The DNA of the CDR3 is TGTGCTAGTGGTTTGGTACTCCCGGGCAGGGTCGAGCAGTTCTTC. Its protein is CASGLVLPGRVEQFF.

The V and J genes are TRBV4-1 and TRBJ2-7; 9 bases are a match to TRBD2. The CDR3 has 16 amino acids. The germline CDR1 and CDR2 sequences are MGHRA and YSYEKL. Trimming cost V 1 base and J 3 bases; bases outside gene matches: 7. CDR3 nucleotide sequence: TGCGCCAGCAGCCAAGTAGGGGGACTAGCTTACTACGAGCAGTACTTC. Translating it yields CASSQVGGLAYYEQYF.

The chain uses TRBV27 and TRBJ2-1; D uncertain. The CDR3 length is 13 residues. CDR1 MNHEY and CDR2 SMNVEV come from the germline V gene (reference sequence). V was pared by 2 bases and J by 4 bases, with 6 bases between. CDR3 sequence: CASSLTGYNEQFF. DNA of the CDR3: TGTGCCAGCAGTTTAACGGGTTACAATGAGCAGTTCTTC.